The 27 T cell receptor beta chains reported below all come from one sample, sequenced in a study of cytomegalovirus exposure and HLA in healthy donors. PCR was performed using 60 Vbeta and 13 Jbeta primers. Profiling relied on immunoSEQ multiplex PCR, and the TCRdb table lists in-frame clones only, not all of them. The sample records approximately 160,000 clones, about 81% being singletons. Sequences were obtained from PBMCs. The receptors were sampled from a woman aged 18-29 years in good health and CMV-seronegative.

The CDR3 nucleotides are TGTGCCACCAGCAGAGATAGGGGCAGGGCAACCTACTCTGGAAACACCATATATTTT. Translation gives CATSRDRGRATYSGNTIYF. The chain is built from TRBV15 and TRBJ1-3; tentatively, D is TRBD1 (5 bases). From germline, CDR1 is LNHNV and CDR2 YYDKDF (reference sequence). Trimming left V 0 bases short and J 0 bases short, with 18 bases between. The CDR3 extends over 19 amino acids.

CDR3 protein: CASRTGAHGGYTF. CDR3 DNA: TGTGCCAGCAGGACAGGAGCTCATGGTGGCTACACCTTC. V usage is TRBV19 and J usage is TRBJ1-2; 7 positions match TRBD1. The CDR3 has 13 residues. Germline-derived CDR1 and CDR2 are LNHDA and SQIVND (reference sequence). The ends lost 9 bases at V and 7 bases at J; junction bases unmatched: 11.

The chain is built from TRBV5-1 and TRBJ1-1; D call uncertain. CDR1 SGHRS and CDR2 YFSETQ come from the germline V gene. The CDR3 spans 14 residues. V shed 5 bases and J shed 6 bases, with 17 bases lying between them. The CDR3 region has the DNA TGCGCCAGCAGAGGTGGTCCCGGGGTCCCTGAAGCTTTCTTT. It translates to CASRGGPGVPEAFF.

In its sample, this clone was seen once. The J gene is TRBJ2-6, the V gene TRBV7-8; D may be TRBD1 (6 bases). The CDR3 has 12 amino acids. With 8 bases removed from V and 4 bases from J, the gap between germline ends came to 6 bases. The germline gives CDR1 SGHVS, CDR2 FQNEAQ. CDR3 protein: CASGTGANVLTF. DNA for the CDR3: TGTGCCAGCGGGACAGGGGCCAACGTCCTGACTTTC.

V gene TRBV28 combines with J gene TRBJ1-1; 8 positions match TRBD1. With V trimmed by 6 bases and J by 0 bases, 6 bases remained unmatched. The CDR3 runs 15 residues. Germline assignment: CDR1 MDHEN and CDR2 SYDVKM. The CDR3: CASRRETGVNTEAFF. The DNA of the CDR3 is TGTGCCAGCAGAAGGGAGACAGGGGTGAACACTGAAGCTTTCTTT.

This clone showed up just once. This chain joins TRBV13 and TRBJ2-5, with D unclear. The CDR3 is 12 amino acids. Germline CDR1 PRHDT, CDR2 FYEKMQ (reference sequence). V lost 5 bases and J 5 bases, leaving 9 bases between the germline ends. CDR3 protein: CASSQSRETQYF. In DNA form, the CDR3 reads TGTGCCAGCAGCCAGTCGAGGGAGACCCAGTACTTC.

The V and J genes are TRBV15 and TRBJ2-2; 7 bases are shared with TRBD1. This CDR3 region has 17 residues. Germline loops: CDR1 LNHNV, CDR2 YYDKDF (reference sequence). Trimming took 1 base from V and 4 from J; bases not matched to a gene: 9. CDR3: CATSRGSGTVFTGELFF. Here the CDR3 DNA reads TGTGCCACCAGCAGAGGGAGTGGGACAGTTTTCACCGGGGAGCTGTTTTTT.

The CDR3 nucleotides read TGTGCCAGCAAGGGGACAGCTGGGGCCAACGTCCTGACTTTC. Translated: CASKGTAGANVLTF. This chain uses TRBV6-4 with TRBJ2-6; 7 bases align to TRBD1. Germline CDR1 reads MRHNA; CDR2 reads SNTAGT. The V gene end was trimmed by 7 bases and the J gene end by 2 bases; junction bases not matched to a gene: 2. The CDR3 has 14 amino acids.

The chain couples TRBV10-3 to TRBJ2-1, with TRBD2 identical over 9 bases. After removal of 8 bases from V and 7 bases from J, the junction contained 6 bases not matched to a gene. Germline assignment: CDR1 ENHRY and CDR2 SYGVKD. This CDR3 region has 13 residues. The chain's CDR3 is CAIASGIGNEQFF. The DNA of the CDR3 is TGTGCCATCGCTAGCGGGATAGGGAATGAGCAGTTCTTC.

In this sample, this clone turned up a few times. The CDR3 DNA is TGTGCCAGCAGTGAGGAGGCACTTAGCAATCAGCCCCAGCATTTT. The encoded protein is CASSEEALSNQPQHF. This chain uses TRBV6-1 with TRBJ1-5, with D unclear. Germline V lookup: CDR1 MNHNS, CDR2 SASEGT. The CDR3 sequence is 15 residues long. The germline V and J ends were trimmed by 3 bases and 0 bases, with 9 bases remaining between them.

The chain carries TRBV23-1 and TRBJ2-7; TRBD2 matches 12 bases. TRBV23-1 counts as an open reading frame of uncertain function. V lost 8 bases and J lost 3; bases outside the gene matches: 17. This CDR3 has 18 amino acids. CDR3 region: CASSAGLAGGLVVYEQYF. CDR3 nucleotide sequence: TGCGCCAGCTCTGCCGGGCTAGCGGGGGGGCTTGTAGTCTACGAGCAGTACTTC.

The chain combines TRBV4-1 with TRBJ1-4, with a possible D match to TRBD1 (5 bases). From germline, CDR1 is MGHRA and CDR2 YSYEKL. The germline V and J ends were trimmed by 1 base and 10 bases, with 19 bases remaining between them. This CDR3 is built from 16 residues. The CDR3 region is CASSQGTPGRVGKLFF. The CDR3 DNA sequence: TGCGCCAGCAGCCAAGGGACGCCTGGCAGGGTGGGAAAACTGTTTTTT.

V is TRBV6-1 and J is TRBJ2-1; D remains ambiguous. This CDR3 spans 11 amino acids. From germline, CDR1 is MNHNS and CDR2 SASEGT. Deletions cut 4 bases from V and 12 bases from J, with 10 bases between. Here the CDR3 reads CASSGLPGQFF. In nucleotides, the CDR3 is TGTGCCAGCAGTGGCCTGCCCGGGCAGTTCTTC.

This sequence joins TRBV10-2 and TRBJ2-2, with D possibly being TRBD1 (6 bases). CDR1 and CDR2 (germline): WSHSY, SAAADI. The V end was cut by 7 bases, the J end by 0 bases, with 12 bases between. CDR3 length: 15 residues. As DNA, the CDR3 is TGCGCCAGCATCTCACGGACAGCGAACACCGGGGAGCTGTTTTTT. Translated: CASISRTANTGELFF.

The sample holds one count of this clone. The chain joins TRBV28 to TRBJ2-1, with 9 nucleotides matching TRBD1. CDR1 is MDHEN, CDR2 SYDVKM, per germline. CDR3 size: 16 residues. After removal of 2 bases from V and 3 bases from J, the junction contained 5 bases not matched to a gene. The CDR3 nucleotides are TGTGCCAGCAGTTTAACCGGACAGGGGAGCTACAATGAGCAGTTCTTC. It specifies CASSLTGQGSYNEQFF.

This clone was found once. The J gene is TRBJ2-3, the V gene TRBV2; TRBD1 is a possible D gene (6 bases). The CDR3 loop spans 15 amino acids. V dropped 7 bases and J dropped 0 bases, with 14 bases sitting between them. Germline values: CDR1 SNHLY, CDR2 FYNNEI. This CDR3 is CASMNPGHSTDTQYF. CDR3 in DNA: TGTGCCAGCATGAATCCGGGACACAGCACAGATACGCAGTATTTT.

In its sample, this clone is medium-sized. The V call is TRBV7-2, the J call TRBJ1-1, with 9 positions matching TRBD1. Per germline, CDR1 SGHTA and CDR2 FQGNSA. V shed 6 bases and J 9 bases; nucleotides not matched to a gene: 5. The length of the CDR3 is 12 residues. In DNA, the CDR3 is TGTGCCAGCAGTACAAACAGGGGGCAAGCTTTCTTT. Translation gives CASSTNRGQAFF.

The chain links TRBV28 to TRBJ2-1; D gene uncertain. The CDR3 sequence is 14 residues long. The germline V gene has CDR1 MDHEN and CDR2 SYDVKM. Trimming pared 1 base from V and 6 bases from J, leaving 10 bases between. The CDR3 DNA reads TGTGCCAGCAGTTTATCACGCGGCTCCAATGAGCAGTTCTTC. Residues: CASSLSRGSNEQFF.

The sample holds one count of this clone. The chain carries TRBV5-1 and TRBJ2-1, with 9 bases fitting TRBD2. Germline V lookup: CDR1 SGHRS, CDR2 YFSETQ. CDR3 size: 15 residues. With V trimmed by 0 bases and J by 7 bases, 5 bases remained unmatched. The CDR3 loop is CASSLEAGGQNEQFF. In DNA, the CDR3 is TGCGCCAGCAGCTTGGAAGCGGGAGGTCAAAATGAGCAGTTCTTC. The variable domain in full, with the rest retrieved from reference TRBV5-1 and TRBJ2-1, is KAGVTQTPRYLIKTRGQQVTLSCSPISGHRSVSWYQQTPGQGLQFLFEYFSETQRNKGNFPGRFSGRQFSNSRSEMNVSTLELGDSALYLCASSLEAGGQNEQFFGPGTRLTVL.

With respect to this clone: The sample has other DNA sequences that encode this CDR3 too. The J gene is TRBJ1-1, the V gene TRBV5-4, with 9 bases matching TRBD1. With 5 bases clipped from V and 1 base from J, the junction kept 3 bases outside the gene matches. CDR1 is SGHNT and CDR2 is YYREEE in the germline V gene (reference sequence). The CDR3 consists of 14 residues. The CDR3 DNA is TGTGCCAGCAGTCCGACAGGGGGGAACACTGAAGCTTTCTTT. Protein sequence: CASSPTGGNTEAFF.

The table lists this clone with a count of one. The V and J genes are TRBV27 and TRBJ1-2, with D perhaps matching TRBD1 (5 bases). The CDR3 spans 14 residues. Trimming stripped 6 bases from V and 4 bases from J, with 15 bases between. Germline-derived CDR1 and CDR2 are MNHEY and SMNVEV (reference sequence). The CDR3 DNA reads TGTGCCAGCAGACCCGACGGGGGTGCCTATGGCTACACCTTC. This encodes CASRPDGGAYGYTF.

The rearrangement uses TRBV14 and TRBJ2-5; D is possibly TRBD2 (5 bases). V dropped 4 bases and J dropped 2 bases, with 14 bases sitting between them. CDR3 size: 15 residues. The germline V gene encodes CDR1 SGHDN and CDR2 FVKESK. The chain's CDR3 is CASSPGLTPQETQYF. CDR3 sequence (DNA): TGTGCCAGCAGCCCCGGACTGACTCCGCAAGAGACCCAGTACTTC.

V gene TRBV6-1 combines with J gene TRBJ1-4; D is unclear. The CDR3 runs 12 residues. V lost 2 bases to trimming and J lost 6 bases, with 4 bases between them. Germline lookup yields CDR1 MNHNS and CDR2 SASEGT. In nucleotides, the CDR3 is TGTGCCAGCAGTGAACGGGATGAAAAACTGTTTTTT. Translating gives CASSERDEKLFF.

This chain joins TRBV29-1 and TRBJ2-3; 12 nucleotides align to TRBD2. The germline V gene has CDR1 SQVTM and CDR2 ANQGSEA. The CDR3 is 13 amino acids. The V gene end was trimmed by 4 bases and the J gene end by 8 bases; junction bases not matched to a gene: 4. The CDR3 loop reads CSVGLAGVATQYF. CDR3 bases: TGCAGCGTTGGACTAGCGGGAGTGGCTACGCAGTATTTT.

The chain couples TRBV7-3 to TRBJ2-2; no reliable D call. The CDR3 spans 13 residues. Germline-derived CDR1 and CDR2 are SGHTA and FQGTGA. Between the trimmed V and J ends, which lost 2 bases and 5 bases, there was a span of 6 bases. This CDR3 reads CASSLVATGELFF. The CDR3 DNA reads as TGTGCCAGCAGCTTAGTAGCTACCGGGGAGCTGTTTTTT.

This clone occurred a few times. The CDR3 is CASSLNPRVEAFF. For the CDR3, the DNA is TGTGCCAGCAGTCTGAACCCCAGGGTTGAAGCTTTCTTT. The chain couples TRBV6-5 to TRBJ1-1, with D possibly TRBD1 on 5 matching bases. CDR1 is MNHEY and CDR2 is SVGAGI in the germline V gene. This CDR3 spans 13 amino acids. V lost 5 bases and J 7 bases, leaving 14 bases between the germline ends.

The chain links TRBV5-4 to TRBJ1-2; 7 bases are shared with TRBD1. With V trimmed by 0 bases and J by 7 bases, 6 bases remained unmatched. The germline CDR1 and CDR2 sequences are SGHNT and YYREEE (reference sequence). The CDR3 runs 14 residues. CDR3 bases: TGTGCCAGCAGCTTGGAACAGGGGTTCGGTGGCTACACCTTC. Translation gives CASSLEQGFGGYTF.